The T cell receptor beta chain described here comes from a study of CD8 T cells in Susac syndrome. Sequencing of TCR beta, carried out with a high-throughput approach, was applied to CD8+ and CD4+ T cells from the blood. The V gene's germline CDR1 is MNHEY and CDR2 SMNVEV (reference sequence). There are 16 residues in the CDR3. Trimming cost V 5 bases and J 8 bases, with 21 bases left between them. The RNA input was roughly 0.5 to 1 ug, and it was reverse transcribed with random hexamers. TCRdb re-analysed the immunoSEQ multiplex PCR reads in MiXCR, keeping a single row per CDR3 protein. Of about 130,000 distinct CDR3 sequences in the sample, just under 95% were seen once. Regarding this clonotype: Its antigen remains unknown.

Broader study findings: About 5 Susac-specific public clones appeared in CD8+ TEMRA repertoires, and about 16 in total CD8+ repertoires. The peak of CD8+ clonal expansion in Susac was seen in TEMRA cells and active patients.

V gene TRBV27 combines with J gene TRBJ1-4, with D possibly being TRBD1 (5 bases). The sample comprised CD8+ T cells from PBMCs. This TCR came from a human donor with Susac syndrome. CDR3 sequence (DNA): TGTGCCAGCAGTGCGGGGGGTCGGCCCGCTGGGGAAAAACTGTTTTTT. This codes for CASSAGGRPAGEKLFF.